The T cell receptor beta chain under discussion was sequenced for a study of T cell changes during pregnancy in multiple sclerosis. Germline V CDR1 and CDR2: SGHTA, FQGNSA. V shed 5 bases and J 2 bases; nucleotides not matched to a gene: 6. The CDR3 is made up of 15 amino acids. Using immunoSEQ multiplex PCR, the repertoire was profiled, and TCRdb retains in-frame clones only, with some absent. The sample records about 73,000 clones, roughly 92% being singletons. The sequencing used peripheral blood, collected in the third trimester of pregnancy. This rearrangement joins TRBV7-2 to TRBJ2-1; 7 nucleotides align to TRBD2. The source is a female donor in good health, enrolled as a control in a pregnancy study. The CDR3 DNA follows: TGTGCCAGCAGCCGGGGGGAGACGGCCTACAATGAGCAGTTCTTC. Protein: CASSRGETAYNEQFF.